The 12 T cell receptor beta chains below were found in one sample sequenced in a study of blood T cell repertoires in COVID-19. Data came from immunoSEQ multiplex PCR; TCRdb stores just in-frame clones and leaves some out. Of roughly 190,000 clones listed, about 80% are singletons. Sequencing used peripheral blood. These receptors all come from a man aged 60-69 years with acute or convalescent COVID-19.

The genes are TRBV20-1 and TRBJ2-1, with 7 nucleotides matching TRBD2. The CDR3 covers 15 residues. Unmatched junction bases numbered 9, after V lost 5 bases and J lost 2 bases. The V gene's germline CDR1 is DFQATT and CDR2 SNEGSKA (reference sequence). CDR3 sequence reads: CSAGDLAEPYNEQFF. The CDR3 bases are TGCAGTGCTGGTGATCTAGCGGAACCCTACAATGAGCAGTTCTTC.

The table lists this clone with a count of one. The chain uses TRBV20-1 and TRBJ1-5; a possible D gene is TRBD1 (6 bases). The germline V gene has CDR1 DFQATT and CDR2 SNEGSKA (reference sequence). Deletions cut 3 bases from V and 0 bases from J, with 15 bases between. The CDR3 spans 16 residues. The CDR3 DNA is TGCAGTGCTAGTGCCGGGACACTCTATAGCAATCAGCCCCAGCATTTT. Translation gives CSASAGTLYSNQPQHF.

The chain is built from TRBV7-9 and TRBJ1-5; 7 bases line up with TRBD1. The CDR3 sequence is 18 residues long. Trimming removed 0 bases from V and 7 bases from J; junction bases left unmatched: 15. Germline V gene sequence: CDR1 SEHNR, CDR2 FQNEAQ (reference sequence). The CDR3 DNA follows: TGTGCCAGCAGCTTAGCACGTGGGGCAGGGGGTTATAACCAGCCCCAGCATTTT. This gives the protein CASSLARGAGGYNQPQHF.

The V and J genes are TRBV5-5 and TRBJ2-3, with 9 bases matching TRBD2. The CDR3 sequence is 16 residues long. V shed 4 bases and J 1 base; nucleotides not matched to a gene: 7. Germline assignment: CDR1 SGHKS and CDR2 YYEKEE (reference sequence). The CDR3 loop reads CASSPIAGARTDTQYF. CDR3 bases: TGTGCCAGCAGCCCCATAGCGGGGGCCCGCACAGATACGCAGTATTTT.

V is TRBV4-2 and J is TRBJ2-7; D is uncertain. Trimming left V 1 base short and J 5 bases short, with 3 bases between. Germline-derived CDR1 and CDR2 are LGHNA and YNFKEQ. The CDR3 has 11 residues. The CDR3 nucleotides read TGTGCCAGCAGCCAAGGTAACGAGCAGTACTTC. It encodes CASSQGNEQYF.

The chain is built from TRBV21-1 and TRBJ2-7; the DNA was not compared with TRBD2, the D call given in the table. TRBV21-1 is classified as a pseudogene. The CDR3 extends over 12 amino acids. CDR3 loop: CASSTRSYEQYF. CDR3 DNA: TGTGCCAGCAGCACTCGCTCCTACGAGCAGTACTTC.

The CDR3 bases are TGTGCCAGCAGCCATTTAGGGACTAGCGGGAGGTCCTACAATGAGCAGTTCTTC. It translates to CASSHLGTSGRSYNEQFF. The V and J genes are TRBV4-2 and TRBJ2-1, with 15 bases matching TRBD2. The ends lost 3 bases at V and 1 base at J; junction bases unmatched: 4. CDR3 length: 18 residues. From germline, CDR1 is LGHNA and CDR2 YNFKEQ.

As concerns this clone: A junction boundary mismatches the germline segment, possibly from a read error. The gene calls are TRBV27 and TRBJ1-2; 7 bases line up with TRBD1. The CDR3 is 13 residues long. Germline values: CDR1 MNHEY, CDR2 SMNVEV (reference sequence). CDR3 nucleotides: TGTGCCGGCAGTTCCGGACAGGTCTATGGCTACACCTTC. As protein: CAGSSGQVYGYTF.

In its sample, this clone was seen many times. Within the sample, other DNA sequences also encode this same CDR3. V and J are TRBV7-2 and TRBJ1-2; unclear D gene. Germline V lookup: CDR1 SGHTA, CDR2 FQGNSA. The CDR3 extends over 13 amino acids. V lost 1 base, J lost 3 bases, and 6 bases lay in between. CDR3 DNA sequence: TGTGCCAGCAGCTTAGGGCGGGACTATGGCTACACCTTC. Translating gives CASSLGRDYGYTF.

This rearrangement joins TRBV18 to TRBJ2-7; 8 bases map to TRBD1. The V segment lost 6 bases and the J segment 1 base; nucleotides outside the gene matches: 11. CDR1 is KGHSH, CDR2 LQKENI, per germline. The CDR3 is made up of 16 amino acids. Here the CDR3 reads CASSPVGQEASYEQYF. The CDR3 coding sequence is TGTGCCAGCTCCCCGGTGGGACAGGAGGCTTCCTACGAGCAGTACTTC.

This chain connects TRBV19 to TRBJ1-5; 7 positions match TRBD1. The CDR3 sequence is 15 residues long. The V gene's germline CDR1 is LNHDA and CDR2 SQIVND (reference sequence). The ends lost 4 bases at V and 4 bases at J; junction bases unmatched: 7. The CDR3 sequence: CASSTQGVWNQPQHF. In DNA form, the CDR3 reads TGTGCCAGTAGTACCCAGGGGGTCTGGAATCAGCCCCAGCATTTT.

The chain recombines TRBV29-1 with TRBJ2-1; TRBD1 might be the D (6 bases). The CDR3 totals 13 residues. Germline CDR1 is SQVTM and CDR2 is ANQGSEA. V was clipped by 4 bases and J by 3 bases, with 10 bases between them. This chain's CDR3 is CSVARTVYNEQFF. The CDR3 DNA is TGCAGCGTTGCCAGGACAGTCTACAATGAGCAGTTCTTC.